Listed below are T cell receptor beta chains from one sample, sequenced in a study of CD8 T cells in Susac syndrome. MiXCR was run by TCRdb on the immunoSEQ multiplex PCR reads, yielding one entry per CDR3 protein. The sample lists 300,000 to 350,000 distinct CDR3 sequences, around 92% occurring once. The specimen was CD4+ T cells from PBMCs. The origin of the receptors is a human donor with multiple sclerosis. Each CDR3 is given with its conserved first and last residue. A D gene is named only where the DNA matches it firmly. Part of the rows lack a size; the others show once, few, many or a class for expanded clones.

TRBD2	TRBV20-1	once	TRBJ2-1	TGCAGTGCTAGAGATCCCCAAAGACAGCGGGGGGTGACCTACAATGAGCAGTTCTTC	CSARDPQRQRGVTYNEQFF
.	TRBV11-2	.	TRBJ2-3	TGTGCCAGCAGCTTAGGGGCAGAAACAGATACGCAGTATTTT	CASSLGAETDTQYF
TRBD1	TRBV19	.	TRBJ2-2	TGTGCCAGTAGTATCGAGACAGGGAGAGTTGGCACCGGGGAGCTGTTTTTT	CASSIETGRVGTGELFF
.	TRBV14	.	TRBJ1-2	TGTGCCAGCAGCTACCTCCGGGACACTCTTGGCTACACCTTC	CASSYLRDTLGYTF
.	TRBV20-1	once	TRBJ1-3	TGCAGTGCTAGAGAGTGGACAGTTAATGGAAACACCATATATTTT	CSAREWTVNGNTIYF
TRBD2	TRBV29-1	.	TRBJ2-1	TGCAGCGGGGATTGGACTAGCGGCCACAATGAGCAGTTCTTC	CSGDWTSGHNEQFF
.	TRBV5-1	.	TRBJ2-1	TGCGCCAGCAGCTTGGGTGGCAGCTCCTCCTACAATGAGCAGTTCTTC	CASSLGGSSSYNEQFF
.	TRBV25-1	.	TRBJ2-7	TGTGCCAGCAGTGAATTAGGAGGGGGACACGAGCAGTACTTC	CASSELGGGHEQYF
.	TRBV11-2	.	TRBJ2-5	TGTGCCAGCAGCCCCGGGGTCGGGGTTACGGCGACGGCCCAGTACTTC	CASSPGVGVTATAQYF
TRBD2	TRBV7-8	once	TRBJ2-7	TGTGCCAGCAGCTTTAGGGCGGGAGGTGACGAGCAGTACTTC	CASSFRAGGDEQYF
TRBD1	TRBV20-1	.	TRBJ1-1	TGCAGCGCCGACAGGGGGCGCTCGGCTTTCTTT	CSADRGRSAFF
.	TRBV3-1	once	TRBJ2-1	TGTGCCAGCAGCCAAGTAATCAATGAGCAGTTCTTC	CASSQVINEQFF
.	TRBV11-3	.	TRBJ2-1	TGTGCCAGCAGCTCCCGTGGGTACCCGTTCTTC	CASSSRGYPFF
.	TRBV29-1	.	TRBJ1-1	TGCAGCGGCAGCCGGCCGAACACTGAAGCTTTCTTT	CSGSRPNTEAFF
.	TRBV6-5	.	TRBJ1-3	TGTGCCAGCCACAGGGCTTCTGGAAACACCATATATTTT	CASHRASGNTIYF
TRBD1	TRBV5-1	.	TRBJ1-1	TGCGCCAGCAGCGCTTCCGGGACAGGGATGAACACTGAAGCTTTCTTT	CASSASGTGMNTEAFF
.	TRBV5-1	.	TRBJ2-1	TGCGCCAGCAGCTTGGGACGCGCGACGGCCACCTACAATGAGCAGTTCTTC	CASSLGRATATYNEQFF
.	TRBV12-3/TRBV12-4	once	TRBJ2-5	TGTGCCAGCAGTTTATCGGCACCCCAAGAGACCCAGTACTTC	CASSLSAPQETQYF
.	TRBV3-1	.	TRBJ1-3	TGTGCCAGCAGCCAAAGGTTGGGACCCTCTGGAAACACCATATATTTT	CASSQRLGPSGNTIYF